The 9 T cell receptor beta chains below come from one sample, sequenced in a study of T cells in Graves' hyperthyroidism and ophthalmopathy. TCR beta CDR3 sequences were amplified from RNA transcripts. The HTBI primer set was used in a first-round RT-PCR of the TCR CDR3. TCRdb reprocessed the multiplex PCR reads via MiXCR and lists one record per CDR3 protein. The sample includes about 110,000 distinct CDR3 sequences, about 17% of them seen just once. The specimen sequenced was blood. The receptor set was obtained from a woman aged 45-65 years with Graves' hyperthyroidism.

The sample holds many counts of this clonotype. The chain has TRBV20-1 and TRBJ2-7, with TRBD2 matching over 14 bases. The CDR3 is 15 residues long. Per germline, CDR1 DFQATT and CDR2 SNEGSKA (reference sequence). V lost 5 bases, J lost 6 bases, and 9 bases stayed unmatched. In DNA, the CDR3 is TGCAGTGCTGCCGGCGGACTAGCGGGAGGAGGCGAGCAGTACGTC. This sequence encodes CSAAGGLAGGGEQYV.

This clonotype was recorded at least ten times. This chain connects TRBV19 to TRBJ1-3; 7 positions agree with TRBD1. Germline CDR1 and CDR2: LNHDA and SQIVND (reference sequence). V shed 5 bases, J shed 0 bases, and the junction held 4 bases outside the gene matches. This CDR3 is 15 amino acids long. CDR3 sequence reads: CASSWTGSSGNTIYF. In DNA form, the CDR3 reads TGTGCCAGTAGTTGGACAGGTTCCTCTGGAAACACCATATATTTT.

This clonotype was counted at least ten times. This sequence joins TRBV6-1 and TRBJ1-2; D gene uncertain. V dropped 6 bases and J dropped 3 bases, with 11 bases sitting between them. Germline V gene sequence: CDR1 MNHNS, CDR2 SASEGT. CDR3 size: 13 residues. For the CDR3, the DNA is TGTGCCAGCAGCCCGGACGGCTACTATGGCTACACCTTC. As protein: CASSPDGYYGYTF.

Many counts were recorded for this clonotype. This chain connects TRBV12-3 or TRBV12-4 to TRBJ1-5; D is unclear. V was trimmed by 3 bases and J by 1 base, leaving 4 bases between them. This CDR3 is 13 amino acids long. CDR3 DNA sequence: TGTGCCAGCAGTTTCTTCAGCAATCAGCCCCAGCATTTT. Translation gives CASSFFSNQPQHF.

This clonotype was detected ten times or more. The J gene is TRBJ2-3, the V gene TRBV4-2, with TRBD2 matching 14 bases. The germline V gene encodes CDR1 LGHNA and CDR2 YNFKEQ. The CDR3 spans 23 residues. Trimming took 2 bases from V and 0 from J; bases not matched to a gene: 19. The CDR3 here is CASSQRQTRLAGGLGTSTDTQYF. CDR3 bases: TGTGCCAGCAGCCAACGGCAAACCAGACTAGCGGGAGGGTTGGGAACCAGCACAGATACGCAGTATTTT.

This clonotype appeared many times. J is TRBJ1-2 and V is TRBV28; tentatively, D is TRBD1 (6 bases). V lost 2 bases, J lost 0 bases, and 16 bases lay in between. This CDR3 is 17 amino acids long. Looked up from germline, CDR1 is MDHEN and CDR2 is SYDVKM. In DNA, the CDR3 is TGTGCCAGCAGTTTACTTGACATTGAGGGGGCTAACTATGGCTACACCTTC. Translated, it gives CASSLLDIEGANYGYTF.

There are many counts of this clonotype. A junction end diverges from the germline sequence, so it may reflect a read error. The chain carries TRBV30 and TRBJ2-7, with 10 bases that match TRBD2. Germline V gene data show CDR1 as GTSNPN and CDR2 as SVGIG (reference sequence). This CDR3 comprises 14 residues. CDR3 amino acids: CAWRASGSPYGQYF. CDR3 coding DNA: TGTGCCTGGAGGGCTAGCGGGAGCCCCTACGGGCAGTACTTC.

The table lists this clonotype with many counts. V usage is TRBV6-1 and J usage is TRBJ2-5; D unresolved. V was cut by 8 bases and J by 4 bases, with 11 bases left in between. The CDR3 has 12 residues. Germline V gene lookup returns CDR1 MNHNS and CDR2 SASEGT. The DNA of the CDR3 is TGTGCCAGCTGGAGAAGGATAGAGACCCAGTACTTC. Its translation: CASWRRIETQYF.

This clonotype was counted at least ten times. J is TRBJ2-1 and V is TRBV29-1; tentative D call: TRBD1 (6 bases). The germline gives CDR1 SQVTM, CDR2 ANQGSEA. The CDR3 is 13 residues long. V lost 4 bases and J lost 8, with 15 bases in between. Here the CDR3 reads CSVAGTPTDEQFF. The CDR3, as DNA: TGCAGCGTTGCAGGGACACCCACTGATGAGCAGTTCTTC.